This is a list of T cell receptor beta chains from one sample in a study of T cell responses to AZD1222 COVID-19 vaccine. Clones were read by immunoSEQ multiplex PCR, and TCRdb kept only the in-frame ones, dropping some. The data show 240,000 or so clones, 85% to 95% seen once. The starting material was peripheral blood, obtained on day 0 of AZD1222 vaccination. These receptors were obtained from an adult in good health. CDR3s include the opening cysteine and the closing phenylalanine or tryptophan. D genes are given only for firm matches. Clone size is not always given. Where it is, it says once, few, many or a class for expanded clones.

CASREGAGEYTEAFF TGTGCCAGCAGAGAAGGGGCAGGGGAGTACACTGAAGCTTTCTTT TRBJ1-1 . TRBV27 .
CASSIGGYNSPLHF TGTGCCAGTAGTATCGGGGGCTATAATTCACCCCTCCACTTT TRBJ1-6 . TRBV19 .
CASSHPQPNTGELFF TGCGCCAGCAGCCACCCCCAACCTAACACCGGGGAGCTGTTTTTT TRBJ2-2 . TRBV5-1 .
CASSRGSAEAFF TGTGCCAGCAGTCGTGGGAGCGCTGAAGCTTTCTTT TRBJ1-1 . TRBV28 .
CASSSSSGGMDGYTF TGTGCCAGCAGCTCCTCTTCCGGCGGGATGGATGGCTACACCTTC TRBJ1-2 . TRBV7-9 .
CASSALATGGWHEQYF TGCGCCAGCAGCGCACTAGCGACGGGAGGTTGGCACGAGCAGTACTTC TRBJ2-7 . TRBV5-1 TRBD2
CSVAGTGELFF TGCAGCGTTGCGGGCACCGGGGAGCTGTTTTTT TRBJ2-2 . TRBV29-1 .
CASSLYRAGRFGSNQPQHF TGTGCCAGCAGCTTATACAGGGCAGGGAGGTTCGGTAGCAATCAGCCCCAGCATTTT TRBJ1-5 once TRBV7-2 .
CASSYRQGLSGYTF TGTGCCAGCAGCTACCGACAGGGCCTATCTGGCTACACCTTC TRBJ1-2 . TRBV7-2 TRBD1
CASRQWGSGGNTIYF TGTGCCAGCAGACAGTGGGGGTCAGGTGGAAACACCATATATTTT TRBJ1-3 . TRBV6-5 .
CASSPVGQGPEAFF TGCGCCAGCAGCCCGGTGGGGCAGGGTCCTGAAGCTTTCTTT TRBJ1-1 . TRBV4-1 .
CASSPGTGYGYTF TGTGCCAGCAGCCCCGGGACGGGCTATGGCTACACCTTC TRBJ1-2 . TRBV14 .
CASSPERGGDGYTF TGCGCCAGCAGTCCTGAAAGGGGAGGAGATGGCTACACCTTC TRBJ1-2 . TRBV5-1 .
CASSHPRELREETQYF TGCGCCAGCAGCCACCCCAGGGAGCTAAGGGAAGAGACCCAGTACTTC TRBJ2-5 . TRBV4-1 .
CASSMRDSQFF TGTGCCAGTAGTATGAGGGACTCGCAGTTCTTC TRBJ2-1 . TRBV19 .
CASSFRHGGADTQYF TGTGCCAGCAGCTTTCGGCATGGGGGAGCAGATACGCAGTATTTT TRBJ2-3 once TRBV7-8 .
CASSMNSLPWNEQFF TGTGCCAGTAGTATGAATAGCCTCCCATGGAATGAGCAGTTCTTC TRBJ2-1 . TRBV19 .
CASSDFNTGELFF TGTGCCAGCAGCGACTTTAACACCGGGGAGCTGTTTTTT TRBJ2-2 . TRBV12-3/TRBV12-4 .
CASSQDRVGTDEQFF TGCGCCAGCAGCCAAGATCGTGTTGGGACGGATGAGCAGTTCTTC TRBJ2-1 . TRBV4-3 .
CASSTLDRGREAFF TGTGCCAGCAGTACCTTGGACAGGGGGCGGGAGGCTTTCTTT TRBJ1-1 . TRBV6-5 TRBD1
CASRLRDPVGETQYF TGTGCCAGCAGACTCCGGGACCCGGTTGGGGAGACCCAGTACTTC TRBJ2-5 . TRBV6-5 .
CAIRTDPGGNTEAFF TGTGCCATCAGGACAGACCCTGGAGGGAACACTGAAGCTTTCTTT TRBJ1-1 . TRBV10-3 .
CASSQGGYEQYF TGTGCCAGCAGCCAGGGGGGTTACGAGCAGTACTTC TRBJ2-7 . TRBV11-1 .
CASSPPEGTPLYAEAFF TGTGCCAGCTCACCACCGGAGGGAACCCCTCTCTACGCTGAAGCTTTCTTT TRBJ1-1 . TRBV18 .
CASSQGGTSYNEQFF TGTGCCAGCAGCCAGGGTGGTACTTCCTACAATGAGCAGTTCTTC TRBJ2-1 . TRBV3-1/TRBV3-2 .
CASSADGRFNEKLFF TGTGCCAGCAGCGCTGATGGACGGTTTAATGAAAAACTGTTTTTT TRBJ1-4 . TRBV7-9 .
CASSYSGFEQFF TGTGCCAGCAGTTACTCCGGGTTTGAGCAGTTCTTC TRBJ2-1 . TRBV6-2/TRBV6-3 .
CASSELAGDTQYF TGTGCCAGCAGTGAGCTAGCGGGGGATACGCAGTATTTT TRBJ2-3 once TRBV2 TRBD2
CASSYGYTQYF TGTGCCAGCAGTTACGGTTATACGCAGTATTTT TRBJ2-3 . TRBV6-5 .
CASSGPSGGRTYEQYF TGTGCCAGCAGTGGACCTAGCGGGGGGCGAACCTACGAGCAGTACTTC TRBJ2-7 . TRBV27 TRBD2
CASSDAGGRRREKLFF TGTGCCAGCAGTGACGCAGGGGGACGGAGGCGAGAAAAACTGTTTTTT TRBJ1-4 . TRBV6-4 TRBD1
CASSIEARGRAQHF TGTGCCAGTAGTATAGAAGCCAGGGGTCGGGCCCAGCATTTT TRBJ1-5 . TRBV19 .
CASSSLAPGELFF TGTGCCAGCAGTTCACTAGCACCCGGGGAGCTGTTTTTT TRBJ2-2 . TRBV7-3 .
CASSGPISTDTQYF TGTGCCAGCAGTGGACCCATCAGCACAGATACGCAGTATTTT TRBJ2-3 once TRBV25-1 .
CASSLTSGIYEQFF TGTGCCAGCAGCTTGACTAGCGGGATTTATGAGCAGTTCTTC TRBJ2-1 . TRBV11-2 TRBD2
CSVDTGASASREQYF TGCAGCGTTGATACAGGGGCCTCAGCCTCCCGCGAGCAGTACTTC TRBJ2-7 . TRBV29-1 TRBD1
CASSIQETQYF TGTGCCAGCAGCATCCAAGAGACCCAGTACTTC TRBJ2-5 . TRBV7-9 .
CASSLAESSQETQYF TGTGCCAGCAGCTTAGCGGAAAGTTCCCAAGAGACCCAGTACTTC TRBJ2-5 . TRBV7-9 .
CASSLGEFRHEQYF TGTGCCAGCTCACTGGGGGAGTTTAGACACGAGCAGTACTTC TRBJ2-7 few TRBV18 .
CASSVDRAGLANTGELFF TGTGCCAGCAGCGTGGACAGGGCAGGGCTAGCGAACACCGGGGAGCTGTTTTTT TRBJ2-2 once TRBV9 TRBD1